Following are 18 T cell receptor beta chains from one sample sequenced in a study of shared clonotypes between healthy human individuals (dated by TCRdb to about 2020). To prepare the library, the immunoSEQ multiplex PCR assay was applied. Here the immuneACCESS table is served through TCRdb, limited to in-frame sequences with V and J called. Missing clones are a known gap in these copies; in checked studies unresolved V genes cover under half, and the rest lacks a known reason. This sample has roughly 300,000 clones in its table, and about nine tenths of those were observed once. The top ten clonotypes cover roughly 15% of the sample. The specimen sequenced was memory CD8+ T cells sorted from blood. Per the publication, the cell subset or site label means: CD45RO+ cells pooled with CCR7-negative TemRA cells. The receptors were sampled from a man younger than 30 in good health.

The chain has TRBV10-3 and TRBJ2-3; weak D call: TRBD1 (5 bases). This CDR3 has 13 residues. Germline lookup yields CDR1 ENHRY and CDR2 SYGVKD. Trimming pared 6 bases from V and 7 bases from J, leaving 14 bases between. The CDR3 here is CAIRDSGIYTQYF. DNA of the CDR3: TGTGCCATCAGGGATTCAGGGATATATACGCAGTATTTT.

The rearrangement uses TRBV7-2 and TRBJ1-1; unclear D gene. CDR3 length: 15 amino acids. Germline values: CDR1 SGHTA, CDR2 FQGNSA. The V end was cut by 6 bases, the J end by 3 bases, with 17 bases between. CDR3 residues: CASSSPGWEDTEAFF. The CDR3 DNA sequence: TGTGCCAGCAGTAGCCCTGGATGGGAGGACACTGAAGCTTTCTTT.

This clone has only a few counts. This chain connects TRBV13 to TRBJ2-5; perhaps TRBD2 as D (6 bases). Trimming took 1 base from V and 7 from J, leaving 16 bases between them. CDR1 is PRHDT, CDR2 FYEKMQ, per germline (reference sequence). The CDR3 contains 15 residues. CDR3 region: CASSLERESIGTQYF. The CDR3 DNA is TGTGCCAGCAGCTTAGAACGGGAGTCGATTGGGACCCAGTACTTC. The full variable domain, its missing parts supplied by reference TRBV13 and TRBJ2-5, is AAGVIQSPRHLIKEKRETATLKCYPIPRHDTVYWYQQGPGQDPQFLISFYEKMQSDKGSIPDRFSAQQFSDYHSELNMSSLELGDSALYFCASSLERESIGTQYFGPGTRLLVL.

The chain uses TRBV6-5 and TRBJ2-2; 10 nucleotides align to TRBD1. Germline V gene sequence: CDR1 MNHEY, CDR2 SVGAGI. V lost 4 bases and J lost 5; bases outside the gene matches: 4. The CDR3 loop spans 15 amino acids. CDR3 DNA: TGTGCCAGCAGTTGGACAGGGGGTAGAACCGGGGAGCTGTTTTTT. Protein sequence: CASSWTGGRTGELFF.

The rearrangement uses TRBV6-5 and TRBJ1-3, with D hard to call. Deletions cut 2 bases from V and 0 bases from J, with 11 bases between. The CDR3 consists of 16 residues. Per the germline V gene, CDR1 is MNHEY and CDR2 is SVGAGI. The DNA for the CDR3 is TGTGCCAGCAGTTACGAGGTCATTAGCTCTGGAAACACCATATATTTT. Its protein product is CASSYEVISSGNTIYF.

V is TRBV5-6 and J is TRBJ2-3; TRBD2 matches 11 bases. This CDR3 comprises 15 residues. V lost 3 bases, J lost 7 bases, and 7 bases stayed unmatched. Germline CDR1 is SGHDT and CDR2 is YYEEEE. In DNA form, the CDR3 reads TGTGCCAGCAGCTCGATAGCGGGAGGGCCATATACGCAGTATTTT. Encoded protein: CASSSIAGGPYTQYF.

The V call is TRBV14, the J call TRBJ2-7; no definite D call. This CDR3 comprises 13 residues. V was clipped by 1 base and J by 4 bases, with 8 bases between them. From germline, CDR1 is SGHDN and CDR2 FVKESK. Written as DNA, the CDR3 is TGTGCCAGCAGCCAAGGAACACCTTACGAGCAGTACTTC. Translation: CASSQGTPYEQYF.

The chain recombines TRBV7-9 with TRBJ2-4; the D is unclear. This CDR3 region has 15 residues. Germline V gene sequence: CDR1 SEHNR, CDR2 FQNEAQ (reference sequence). The V gene lost 5 bases and the J gene lost 2 bases, with 13 bases spanning the gap. DNA of the CDR3: TGTGCCAGCAGCCCTGATTTCCAATCCAAAAACATTCAGTACTTC. As protein: CASSPDFQSKNIQYF.

This chain uses TRBV11-2 with TRBJ2-7; weak D call: TRBD1 (5 bases). Germline V gene lookup returns CDR1 SGHAT and CDR2 FQNNGV. The V and J ends lost 1 base and 10 bases respectively, with 8 bases between them. CDR3 length: 11 residues. CDR3 coding DNA: TGTGCCAGCAGCTTAGCTGGACACCAGTACTTC. It codes for CASSLAGHQYF.

The chain recombines TRBV7-9 with TRBJ1-2; D uncertain. In germline, CDR1 is SEHNR, CDR2 FQNEAQ (reference sequence). The V end lost 7 bases, the J end lost 2 bases, and 8 bases lay between the germline ends. The CDR3 sequence is 12 residues long. CDR3 region: CASNQENYGYTF. CDR3 nucleotides: TGTGCCAGCAACCAGGAGAACTATGGCTACACCTTC.

This clone occurred once. The chain carries TRBV4-1 and TRBJ2-1; D is unresolved. Trimming took 4 bases from V and 1 from J, leaving 11 bases between them. CDR1 and CDR2 from the germline V gene are MGHRA and YSYEKL. CDR3 length equals 15 residues. The CDR3 nucleotides read TGCGCCAGCAGCCTATCACTGGGGTCCTACAATGAGCAGTTCTTC. Translated, it gives CASSLSLGSYNEQFF.

The chain recombines TRBV7-9 with TRBJ2-1, with 10 bases that match TRBD2. V lost 3 bases to trimming and J lost 0 bases; unmatched junction nucleotides: 2. Germline V lookup: CDR1 SEHNR, CDR2 FQNEAQ (reference sequence). This CDR3 contains 16 residues. Here the CDR3 reads CASSFSGGTSYNEQFF. CDR3 sequence (DNA): TGTGCCAGCAGCTTTAGCGGGGGGACCTCCTACAATGAGCAGTTCTTC.

This rearrangement joins TRBV21-1 to TRBJ1-5. TRBV21-1 is given as a pseudogene. There are 16 residues in the CDR3. CDR3 nucleotide sequence: TGTGCCAGCAGCAAACCCCAGCACCCTAAGGTTGAGACCCAGCATTTT. Protein: CASSKPQHPKVETQHF.

The chain combines TRBV29-1 with TRBJ2-7, with TRBD2 as a possible D gene (5 bases). CDR3 length equals 17 residues. The ends were cut back, 3 bases at V and 2 bases at J, with 23 bases in the middle. Germline V CDR1 and CDR2: SQVTM, ANQGSEA. The DNA for the CDR3 is TGCAGCGTTGAGGGTTTTTTTGCGGAGGACGAGACCTACGAGCAGTACTTC. Translation: CSVEGFFAEDETYEQYF.

V usage is TRBV5-1 and J usage is TRBJ2-7; D may be TRBD2 (5 bases). V lost 5 bases to trimming and J lost 5 bases, with 11 bases between them. This CDR3 region has 12 residues. The V gene's germline CDR1 is SGHRS and CDR2 YFSETQ. The CDR3 DNA sequence: TGCGCCAGCAGACCTGACTATCACGAGCAGTACTTC. Encoded protein: CASRPDYHEQYF.

This rearrangement joins TRBV5-6 to TRBJ2-2, with 9 nucleotides matching TRBD1. The CDR3 extends over 16 amino acids. After removal of 0 bases from V and 4 bases from J, the junction contained 4 bases not matched to a gene. From germline, CDR1 is SGHDT and CDR2 YYEEEE. This chain's CDR3 is CASSLDLQGATGELFF. The CDR3 bases are TGTGCCAGCAGCTTGGACTTACAGGGGGCCACCGGGGAGCTGTTTTTT.

In this sample, this clone turned up once. The rearrangement uses TRBV28 and TRBJ2-3; D could derive from TRBD1 or TRBD2 (6 bases each). In germline, CDR1 is MDHEN, CDR2 SYDVKM. This CDR3 contains 15 residues. The V gene lost 2 bases and the J gene lost 6 bases, with 15 bases spanning the gap. CDR3 sequence: CASSLGLGGSDTQYF. As DNA, the CDR3 is TGTGCCAGCAGTTTAGGGCTCGGGGGCTCGGATACGCAGTATTTT.

The CDR3: CASSLDPGLRANYGYTF. The CDR3 DNA reads TGCGCCAGCAGCTTGGACCCAGGGCTAAGAGCTAACTATGGCTACACCTTC. The chain combines TRBV5-1 with TRBJ1-2, with TRBD1 as a possible D gene (5 bases). Trimming pared 0 bases from V and 0 bases from J, leaving 15 bases between. Germline V CDR1 and CDR2: SGHRS, YFSETQ. The CDR3 sequence is 17 residues long.